The entry below gives a single T cell receptor (beta chain) sequence along with its context. Its antigen is undetermined. The germline V gene has CDR1 LGHDT and CDR2 YNNKEL (reference sequence). Germline trimming cut 3 bases from V and 1 base from J; bases unmatched to any gene: 7. This CDR3 is built from 16 residues. The sample belongs to a study of blood T cells in healthy people across ages. Points from the study as a whole: Both higher diversity and more naive CD4+ cells marked long-lived donors when set against aged donors.

Ranging in age from about 6 to 95, the donors were healthy Caucasian individuals from Russia. Primers used in a second PCR of roughly 7 to 12 cycles were a sample-barcoded 5' primer and a J-beta primer mix. Every individual sample yielded 2.5 million or more paired-end reads (each containing CDR3). TCRdb reprocessed the 5' RACE reads via MiXCR and lists one record per CDR3 protein. There are roughly 1.5 million distinct CDR3 sequences in the sample; less than 45% occur only once, and less than 5% lies in the top ten. The chain employs TRBV3-1 and TRBJ2-3; the match to TRBD2 covers 7 bases. This sequence originates from a woman younger than 30 in good health. Input material: blood. The CDR3 here is CASSQVAGVGTDTQYF. The CDR3 DNA reads TGTGCCAGCAGCCAGGTGGCGGGAGTCGGCACAGATACGCAGTATTTT.